One T cell receptor beta chain is described in this entry. The antigen is not known. The record originates from a study of cytomegalovirus exposure and HLA in healthy donors. Profiling relied on immunoSEQ multiplex PCR, and the TCRdb table lists in-frame clones only, not all of them. The sample consists of about 160,000 clones, about 82% of them appearing once. Study-level findings and limits: Specific recognition of CMV antigens was confirmed in vitro for a few chains (all CMV-associated). Subsequent analysis found a tendency for first-cohort TCR clusters to co-occur within the 90 to 150 validation repertoires.

Germline V gene data show CDR1 as LNHDA and CDR2 as SQIVND (reference sequence). The CDR3 contains 12 residues. Trimming took 5 bases from V and 12 from J; bases not matched to a gene: 8. The chain has TRBV19 and TRBJ1-2, with 8 bases aligning to TRBD1. Source material: PBMCs. The sequence was collected from a man under 40 in good health and CMV-seropositive. CDR3 DNA sequence: TGTGCCAGTAGTTTCACAGGGGGGATGAACACCTTC. Protein sequence: CASSFTGGMNTF. Filled out from reference TRBV19 and TRBJ1-2, the complete variable domain reads DGGITQSPKYLFRKEGQNVTLSCEQNLNHDAMYWYRQDPGQGLRLIYYSQIVNDFQKGDIAEGYSVSREKKESFPLTVTSAQKNPTAFYLCASSFTGGMNTFGSGTRLTVV.